These 15 T cell receptor beta chains originate from one sample sequenced in a study of T cells in localized non-small cell lung cancer. Profiled with immunoSEQ multiplex PCR; TCRdb holds only in-frame clones, not every one. Of tens of thousands of clones in the sample, roughly nine tenths were seen once. The sample in question was peripheral blood, obtained before any cancer treatment. The receptors were gathered from a man aged 40-75 years with stage I lung adenocarcinoma.

This clone came up once. The chain has TRBV6-1 and TRBJ1-5; a possible D gene is TRBD1 (5 bases). Trimming left V 5 bases short and J 4 bases short, with 6 bases between. Germline V gene data show CDR1 as MNHNS and CDR2 as SASEGT. CDR3 size: 12 residues. As DNA, the CDR3 is TGTGCCAGCAGTCAGGGTAATCAGCCCCAGCATTTT. It is translated as CASSQGNQPQHF.

V usage is TRBV6-5 and J usage is TRBJ1-2; no clear D gene. V lost 6 bases and J 3 bases, leaving 8 bases between the germline ends. The CDR3 extends over 12 amino acids. Germline values: CDR1 MNHEY, CDR2 SVGAGI. The CDR3 sequence: CASSREDYGYTF. The CDR3 DNA is TGTGCCAGCAGCCGGGAGGACTATGGCTACACCTTC.

This clone was counted only a few times. This chain uses TRBV7-8 with TRBJ1-5; perhaps TRBD1 as D (6 bases). V was trimmed by 2 bases and J by 1 base, leaving 6 bases between them. The germline V gene has CDR1 SGHVS and CDR2 FQNEAQ. There are 14 residues in the CDR3. The CDR3 nucleotides are TGTGCCAGCAGCTTACAGGGGAGCAATCAGCCCCAGCATTTT. It is translated as CASSLQGSNQPQHF.

This chain joins TRBV5-6 and TRBJ1-2; TRBD1 is a possible D gene (6 bases). Germline CDR1 SGHDT, CDR2 YYEEEE. With 4 bases removed from V and 4 bases from J, the gap between germline ends came to 17 bases. The CDR3 runs to 15 residues. The CDR3 nucleotides read TGTGCCAGCAGCCCCGGTTTCAGGGGCGTCTATGGCTACACCTTC. This encodes CASSPGFRGVYGYTF.

CDR3 sequence reads: CASSPDSLSSYEQYF. The CDR3 coding sequence is TGTGCCAGCTCACCGGACTCACTGAGCTCCTACGAGCAGTACTTC. The chain uses TRBV18 and TRBJ2-7; D is possibly TRBD2 (5 bases). The germline V gene has CDR1 KGHSH and CDR2 LQKENI. V was cut by 3 bases and J by 0 bases, with 12 bases left in between. The CDR3 has 15 amino acids.

The rearrangement joins TRBV18 to TRBJ2-1; TRBD1 might be the D (6 bases). Trimming took off 3 bases at V and 12 bases at J, with 12 bases between the two ends. This CDR3 is built from 12 residues. CDR1 is KGHSH and CDR2 is LQKENI in the germline V gene. In DNA, the CDR3 is TGTGCCAGCTCACCTTCAGGGGATTTGCAGTTCTTC. Amino acid sequence: CASSPSGDLQFF.

The chain joins TRBV2 to TRBJ1-2; tentative D call: TRBD1 (6 bases). This CDR3 region has 14 residues. In germline, CDR1 is SNHLY, CDR2 FYNNEI. Trimming removed 6 bases from V and 8 bases from J, with 19 bases in between. The CDR3 here is CASSYTDRLYGYTF. CDR3 in DNA: TGTGCCAGCAGCTATACTGACAGGCTCTACGGCTACACCTTC.

V and J are TRBV9 and TRBJ2-3, with 8 positions matching TRBD2. Unmatched junction bases numbered 5, after V lost 0 bases and J lost 2 bases. This CDR3 is 16 amino acids long. Germline V gives CDR1 SGDLS, CDR2 YYNGEE. CDR3 DNA: TGTGCCAGCAGCGTAGACGGGGGGGCCGTCACAGATACGCAGTATTTT. Protein: CASSVDGGAVTDTQYF. The variable domain in full, with the rest retrieved from reference TRBV9 and TRBJ2-3, is DSGVTQTPKHLITATGQRVTLRCSPRSGDLSVYWYQQSLDQGLQFLIQYYNGEERAKGNILERFSAQQFPDLHSELNLSSLELGDSALYFCASSVDGGAVTDTQYFGPGTRLTVL.

V and J are TRBV5-1 and TRBJ2-7; 7 nucleotides match TRBD1. The CDR3 spans 12 residues. Germline assignment: CDR1 SGHRS and CDR2 YFSETQ. Trimming at V came to 3 bases and at J to 6 bases, leaving 3 bases not matched to a gene. CDR3 bases: TGCGCCAGCAGCTCACAGGGGTTCGAGCAGTACTTC. Amino acids: CASSSQGFEQYF.

This chain uses TRBV10-3 with TRBJ1-2, with D hard to call. Germline V gene data show CDR1 as ENHRY and CDR2 as SYGVKD. The CDR3 is made up of 11 amino acids. Trimming left V 7 bases short and J 4 bases short, with 7 bases between. The DNA of the CDR3 is TGTGCCATCACAACCACCTATGGCTACACCTTC. It is translated as CAITTTYGYTF.

The chain has TRBV9 and TRBJ2-7; 9 positions match TRBD1. V lost 4 bases and J lost 2; bases outside the gene matches: 4. The germline gives CDR1 SGDLS, CDR2 YYNGEE. The CDR3 contains 14 residues. CDR3 in amino acids: CASSPRQGAYEQYF. In nucleotides, the CDR3 is TGTGCCAGCAGCCCCCGACAGGGGGCCTACGAGCAGTACTTC.

V usage is TRBV5-1 and J usage is TRBJ2-1; 7 nucleotides match TRBD1. V lost 4 bases to trimming and J lost 7 bases; unmatched junction nucleotides: 8. Germline V lookup: CDR1 SGHRS, CDR2 YFSETQ. This CDR3 has 14 amino acids. The CDR3 spells CASSRGTVGNEQFF. Here the CDR3 DNA reads TGCGCCAGCAGCCGTGGGACAGTCGGAAATGAGCAGTTCTTC.

This clone was seen a few times. The chain uses TRBV2 and TRBJ2-3, with 11 bases identical to TRBD1. CDR3 size: 14 residues. V trimming: 4 bases; J trimming: 8 bases; junction bases outside the gene matches: 5. Germline V CDR1 and CDR2: SNHLY, FYNNEI. The CDR3 DNA follows: TGTGCCAGCAGTGGTTTGGGACAGGGGGTTACGCAGTATTTT. The encoded protein is CASSGLGQGVTQYF.

The CDR3 loop reads CASSPEGHEAFF. The CDR3 nucleotides are TGCGCCAGCAGCCCCGAAGGCCATGAAGCTTTCTTT. V usage is TRBV5-1 and J usage is TRBJ1-1; D remains ambiguous. The CDR3 length is 12 residues. Trimming cost V 4 bases and J 7 bases, with 11 bases left between them. Germline-derived CDR1 and CDR2 are SGHRS and YFSETQ.

This rearrangement joins TRBV2 to TRBJ1-2; no reliable D call. V lost 3 bases and J 1 base, leaving 12 bases between the germline ends. The CDR3 length is 15 residues. CDR1 is SNHLY, CDR2 FYNNEI, per germline. The CDR3 sequence is CASSEREYHNYGYTF. Here the CDR3 DNA reads TGTGCCAGCAGTGAGCGTGAATACCATAACTATGGCTACACCTTC.